This TCR beta chain was recorded in a study of shared clonotypes between healthy human individuals. Naive CD8 cells lacked CD45RO and underwent positive selection for CCR7, leaving out terminally differentiated effector memory CD45RA+ cells. Donors had no recently reported acute infections or vaccinations and were HIV-negative. A word on this clone: Its target is unknown.

Study-wide results and caveats: The represented genetic and exposure-history diversity was limited by the small number of donors. Clonotype sharing among donors was expected to depend on sequencing depth.

Trimming took off 0 bases at V and 0 bases at J, with 18 bases between the two ends. The CDR3 contains 18 residues. Germline lookup yields CDR1 LGHNA and CDR2 YSLEER. The assay used deep level. Some clones are missing from TCRdb's copy, which holds only in-frame ones; the method was immunoSEQ multiplex PCR. The data contain about 1,900,000 clones, roughly 95% of them singletons. The sample was naive CD8+ T cells sorted from blood. The clonotype was recovered from a man aged 18 to 30 in good health. The chain uses TRBV4-3 and TRBJ2-7, with D possibly matching TRBD2 (6 bases). The CDR3 DNA reads as TGCGCCAGCAGCCAAGACCCCCATATGGAGGGAAGCTCCTACGAGCAGTACTTC. Its protein product is CASSQDPHMEGSSYEQYF.